This TCR beta chain stems from a study of read filtering for tumor transcriptome and immune sequencing. Study summary: Per sample, TCR-region reads ranged about 4 to 11 million by IR-seq, roughly 85 to 1,400 by RNA-seq.

Many counts were recorded for this clonotype. V was cut by 1 base and J by 8 bases, with 9 bases left in between. The CDR3 runs to 13 residues. From roughly 0.4 ug of RNA, a library with molecular barcoded alpha/delta and beta/gamma adaptors was made. TCRdb passed the reads through MiXCR, listing each CDR3 protein once. The sample consists of some 30,000 distinct CDR3 sequences, roughly 20% of them appearing once. Material: a population of CD138-negative cells sorted from bone marrow. The TCR originated in a donor aged 40 or over with multiple myeloma. The chain carries TRBV12-3 or TRBV12-4 and TRBJ2-1, with no clear D. CDR3 nucleotide sequence: TGTGCCAGCAGTTTAGGGGGATTCGATGAGCAGTTCTTC. It codes for CASSLGGFDEQFF.